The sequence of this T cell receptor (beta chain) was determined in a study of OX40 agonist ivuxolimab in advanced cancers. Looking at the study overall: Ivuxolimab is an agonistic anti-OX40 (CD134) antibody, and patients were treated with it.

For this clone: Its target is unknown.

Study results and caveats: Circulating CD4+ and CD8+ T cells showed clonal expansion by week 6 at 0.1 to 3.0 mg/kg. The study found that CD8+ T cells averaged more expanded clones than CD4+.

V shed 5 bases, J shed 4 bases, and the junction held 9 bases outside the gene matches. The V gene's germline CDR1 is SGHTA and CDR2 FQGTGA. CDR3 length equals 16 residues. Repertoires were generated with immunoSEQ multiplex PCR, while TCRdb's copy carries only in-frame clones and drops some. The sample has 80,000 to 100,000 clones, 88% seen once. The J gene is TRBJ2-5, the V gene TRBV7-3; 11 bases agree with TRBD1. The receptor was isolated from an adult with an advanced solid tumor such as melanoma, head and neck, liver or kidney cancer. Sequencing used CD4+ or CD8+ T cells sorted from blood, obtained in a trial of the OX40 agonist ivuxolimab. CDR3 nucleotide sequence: TGTGCCAGCAGCCTACAGGGACAGGGGGTCGGAGAGACCCAGTACTTC. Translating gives CASSLQGQGVGETQYF.